Each of the 30 T cell receptor beta chains below was sequenced from the same sample in a study of CD8+CD57+ T cells in acquired aplastic anemia. Genomic DNA served as template for TCR beta VDJ and CDR3 profiling. A single record per CDR3 protein comes from TCRdb applying MiXCR to the reads. The sample includes approximately 200,000 distinct CDR3 sequences, about 64% of them seen just once. Sequencing was done on a sample of sorted CD4+, CD8+, or CD8+CD57+ T cells (not recorded which) from PBMCs. Source of these receptors: a human donor with severe aplastic anemia or a healthy control (not recorded which).

About this clonotype itself: One junction end disagrees with the germline gene, perhaps due to a read error. This chain joins TRBV7-9 and TRBJ2-7; 12 nucleotides align to TRBD2. The length of the CDR3 is 16 residues. CDR1 and CDR2 from the germline V gene are SEHNR and FQNEAQ (reference sequence). CDR3 region: CASGLDSSGRVYEQYF. The CDR3, as DNA: TGTGCCAGCGGCTTAGATTCTAGCGGGAGGGTTTACGAGCAGTACTTC.

This clonotype was found once. This rearrangement joins TRBV7-9 to TRBJ2-4, with D hard to call. The CDR3 has 14 residues. The V and J ends lost 5 bases and 6 bases respectively, with 14 bases between them. Germline V gives CDR1 SEHNR, CDR2 FQNEAQ (reference sequence). This chain's CDR3 is CASSPPLGLNIQYF. The CDR3 nucleotides are TGTGCCAGCAGCCCTCCCTTGGGCCTAAACATTCAGTACTTC.

This chain joins TRBV29-1 and TRBJ2-7; weak D call: TRBD2 (6 bases). This CDR3 comprises 12 residues. The germline gives CDR1 SQVTM, CDR2 ANQGSEA. V gave up 6 bases and J gave up 2 bases, with 11 bases separating them. The CDR3 DNA is TGCAGCGTCGAGGACTATCCCTACGAGCAGTACTTC. Its translation: CSVEDYPYEQYF.

CDR3 sequence reads: CASTGWNSPLHF. In DNA, the CDR3 is TGTGCCAGCACTGGCTGGAATTCACCCCTCCACTTT. This chain connects TRBV7-9 to TRBJ1-6; the D is unclear. Germline V gene lookup returns CDR1 SEHNR and CDR2 FQNEAQ (reference sequence). The CDR3 runs 12 residues. V dropped 7 bases and J dropped 7 bases, with 8 bases sitting between them.

This clonotype was seen repeatedly, ten times or more. The V call is TRBV13, the J call TRBJ2-1; D may be TRBD1 (6 bases). Germline lookup yields CDR1 PRHDT and CDR2 FYEKMQ (reference sequence). V was cut by 1 base and J by 8 bases, with 18 bases left in between. The CDR3 has 16 amino acids. The CDR3 loop is CASSLEWGLQGYEQFF. The CDR3 DNA sequence: TGTGCCAGCAGCTTAGAATGGGGTCTACAGGGATATGAGCAGTTCTTC.

The CDR3 reads CASSPRQGYTGELFF. The CDR3 bases are TGTGCCAGCAGCCCGCGACAGGGGTACACCGGGGAGCTGTTTTTT. This chain links TRBV9 with TRBJ2-2; TRBD1 agrees at 8 bases. V lost 4 bases, J lost 3 bases, and 5 bases stayed unmatched. Germline V gene sequence: CDR1 SGDLS, CDR2 YYNGEE. The CDR3 sequence is 15 residues long. The whole variable domain, filled in from reference TRBV9 and TRBJ2-2, reads DSGVTQTPKHLITATGQRVTLRCSPRSGDLSVYWYQQSLDQGLQFLIQYYNGEERAKGNILERFSAQQFPDLHSELNLSSLELGDSALYFCASSPRQGYTGELFFGEGSRLTVL.

In DNA, the CDR3 is TGTGCCAGCAGCCAGAGGACAGGGACGGCCTACGAGCAGTACTTC. This gives the protein CASSQRTGTAYEQYF. The chain combines TRBV7-9 with TRBJ2-7; 8 bases map to TRBD1. This CDR3 is built from 15 residues. CDR1 and CDR2 (germline): SEHNR, FQNEAQ (reference sequence). The trim removed 5 bases at V and 2 bases at J, leaving 8 bases unmatched.

In its sample, this clonotype was seen once. V gene TRBV15 combines with J gene TRBJ1-5; D is perhaps TRBD1 (6 bases). The CDR3 has 18 amino acids. Germline-derived CDR1 and CDR2 are LNHNV and YYDKDF (reference sequence). V lost 3 bases and J lost 6, with 24 bases in between. CDR3 amino acids: CATSSLELDSRVGQPQHF. As DNA, the CDR3 is TGTGCCACCAGCAGCCTCGAACTGGACAGTAGGGTGGGTCAGCCCCAGCATTTT.

Concerning this clonotype itself: It is likely a read error, because the conserved phenylalanine at the end of the CDR3 is missing. This chain links TRBV7-6 with TRBJ2-1; tentative D call: TRBD1 (6 bases). From germline, CDR1 is SGHVS and CDR2 FNYEAQ. The CDR3 contains 13 residues. The CDR3 DNA reads as TGTGCCAGCAGCCTTGGACAGAACAATGGGCAGTTCTTA. Translated, it gives CASSLGQNNGQFL.

This clonotype was detected once. The J gene is TRBJ1-3, the V gene TRBV11-2; 9 bases map to TRBD1. The CDR3 contains 20 residues. The germline gives CDR1 SGHAT, CDR2 FQNNGV. The V segment lost 5 bases and the J segment 5 bases; nucleotides outside the gene matches: 22. The CDR3 here is CASSRAGTGTEYKARNTIYF. CDR3 coding DNA: TGTGCCAGCAGCCGCGCCGGGACAGGGACGGAGTATAAGGCCCGAAACACCATATATTTT.

This clonotype was seen only a few times. V and J are TRBV14 and TRBJ1-3; no definite D call. Germline values: CDR1 SGHDN, CDR2 FVKESK. This CDR3 comprises 14 residues. V was pared by 2 bases and J by 7 bases, with 12 bases between. DNA of the CDR3: TGTGCCAGCAGCCAATTCAACGAGGAGAACACCATATATTTT. It yields the protein CASSQFNEENTIYF.

In its sample, this clonotype was seen once. This chain connects TRBV29-1 to TRBJ1-2, with a possible D match to TRBD1 (5 bases). CDR3 size: 12 residues. CDR1 and CDR2 from the germline V gene are SQVTM and ANQGSEA. The CDR3 bases are TGCACAGGGTGGGCAGGGATGAGTGGCTACACCTTC. It specifies CTGWAGMSGYTF.

This chain uses TRBV2 with TRBJ2-7, with 9 bases fitting TRBD2. Looked up from germline, CDR1 is SNHLY and CDR2 is FYNNEI. V gave up 5 bases and J gave up 4 bases; unmatched junction bases: 6. The CDR3 consists of 14 residues. Here the CDR3 DNA reads TGTGCCAGCAGTTTTTCTAGCGGGATGTACGAGCAGTACTTC. This encodes CASSFSSGMYEQYF.

The chain combines TRBV15 with TRBJ1-5; 11 nucleotides agree with TRBD1. The CDR3 length is 17 residues. J was trimmed by 0 bases and V by 4 bases; bases with no gene match: 5. CDR1 LNHNV and CDR2 YYDKDF come from the germline V gene (reference sequence). The CDR3 nucleotides read TGTGCCACCAGCATGGGACAGGGGGAGGTTAGCAATCAGCCCCAGCATTTT. Protein sequence: CATSMGQGEVSNQPQHF.

This clonotype was seen more than once but under ten times. The CDR3 loop reads CASRRQGEAFF. In nucleotides, the CDR3 is TGTGCCAGCAGAAGGCAAGGGGAAGCTTTCTTT. This chain uses TRBV6-5 with TRBJ1-1, with D uncertain. Germline V CDR1 and CDR2: MNHEY, SVGAGI. CDR3 length equals 11 residues. V lost 6 bases and J 8 bases, leaving 10 bases between the germline ends.

A word on this clonotype: Relative to the germline gene, one junction end is altered; a read error may explain this. J is TRBJ2-7 and V is TRBV5-1, with D unclear. Germline CDR1 reads SGHRS; CDR2 reads YFSETQ. The CDR3 has 13 amino acids. The DNA for the CDR3 is TGTGCCAGCAGCCTGTCCTCGGCACCTGACCGGGACTTC. Translation: CASSLSSAPDRDF.

This clonotype was picked up a small number of times. This chain connects TRBV24-1 to TRBJ2-1, with D possibly TRBD2 on 5 matching bases. Germline V gene sequence: CDR1 KGHDR, CDR2 SFDVKD. V was clipped by 4 bases and J by 7 bases, with 10 bases between them. The CDR3 extends over 13 amino acids. The CDR3 DNA is TGTGCCACCAGTGACTCACAGCGGAATGAGCAGTTCTTC. Translating it yields CATSDSQRNEQFF.

The chain employs TRBV6-2 or TRBV6-3 and TRBJ1-2, with 8 bases aligning to TRBD1. After removal of 4 bases from V and 6 bases from J, the junction contained 4 bases not matched to a gene. The CDR3 runs to 13 residues. Per the germline V gene, CDR1 is MNHEY and CDR2 is SVGEGT. The DNA for the CDR3 is TGTGCCAGCAGTTTCGGACAGGGTGATGGCTACACCTTC. Protein sequence: CASSFGQGDGYTF.

V is TRBV6-5 and J is TRBJ1-3, with TRBD1 as a possible D gene (6 bases). V was clipped by 6 bases and J by 0 bases, with 15 bases between them. CDR1 and CDR2 from the germline V gene are MNHEY and SVGAGI. The CDR3 consists of 16 residues. CDR3 sequence: CASSPGQTFSGNTIYF. The CDR3 DNA sequence: TGTGCCAGCAGCCCGGGACAAACATTCTCTGGAAACACCATATATTTT.

The gene calls are TRBV29-1 and TRBJ1-3, with D perhaps matching TRBD1 (5 bases). The CDR3 sequence is 14 residues long. Germline CDR1 and CDR2: SQVTM and ANQGSEA. With 6 bases removed from V and 0 bases from J, the gap between germline ends came to 12 bases. The CDR3 DNA follows: TGCAGCGTGGCTGGGGCCCTCTCTGGAAACACCATATATTTT. Translation: CSVAGALSGNTIYF.

This clonotype has a count of ten or more. CDR3 DNA sequence: TGTGCCAGTTATCCGACGAGTCCCTCTGGAAACACCATATATTTT. It codes for CASYPTSPSGNTIYF. The chain couples TRBV6-5 to TRBJ1-3; D is ambiguous. V lost 9 bases and J 0 bases, leaving 15 bases between the germline ends. The CDR3 sequence is 15 residues long. The germline V gene encodes CDR1 MNHEY and CDR2 SVGAGI.

At least ten counts were recorded for this clonotype. The chain uses TRBV9 and TRBJ1-2; 7 bases agree with TRBD1. Germline CDR1 reads SGDLS; CDR2 reads YYNGEE. The CDR3 length is 14 residues. V trimming: 4 bases; J trimming: 8 bases; junction bases outside the gene matches: 11. Here the CDR3 DNA reads TGTGCCAGCAGCCCTACAACGACAGGGCTGGGCTACACCTTC. Its protein is CASSPTTTGLGYTF.

This clonotype was observed many times. The chain uses TRBV7-8 and TRBJ2-1; TRBD1 agrees at 7 bases. The CDR3 is 16 residues long. The V gene end was trimmed by 1 base and the J gene end by 9 bases; junction bases not matched to a gene: 12. From germline, CDR1 is SGHVS and CDR2 FQNEAQ. The CDR3 DNA follows: TGTGCCAGCAGCTTAGGTATCACAGGGGAGAGGGGTGAGCAGTTCTTC. This gives the protein CASSLGITGERGEQFF. Full variable domain (outside the CDR3, taken from reference TRBV7-8 and TRBJ2-1): GAGVSQSPRYKVAKRGQDVALRCDPISGHVSLFWYQQALGQGPEFLTYFQNEAQLDKSGLPSDRFFAERPEGSVSTLKIQRTQQEDSAVYLCASSLGITGERGEQFFGPGTRLTVL.

The V and J genes are TRBV20-1 and TRBJ2-3; 12 bases align to TRBD2. Germline V CDR1 and CDR2: DFQATT, SNEGSKA (reference sequence). The V gene end was trimmed by 2 bases and the J gene end by 6 bases; junction bases not matched to a gene: 3. This CDR3 is built from 14 residues. CDR3 in amino acids: CSARPSGGVDTQYF. The CDR3 DNA reads as TGCAGTGCTAGACCTAGCGGGGGGGTGGATACGCAGTATTTT.

This clonotype was counted many times. This chain uses TRBV3-1 with TRBJ2-7; the match to TRBD1 covers 10 bases. This CDR3 is 14 amino acids long. J was trimmed by 4 bases and V by 4 bases; bases with no gene match: 4. Germline-derived CDR1 and CDR2 are LGHDT and YNNKEL (reference sequence). Here the CDR3 reads CASSRPGQGYEQYF. The CDR3 DNA reads TGTGCCAGCAGCCGTCCGGGACAGGGGTACGAGCAGTACTTC.

The J gene is TRBJ1-5, the V gene TRBV25-1; 9 bases are a match to TRBD1. The germline V gene encodes CDR1 MGHDK and CDR2 SYGVNS. The J segment lost 8 bases and the V segment lost 6 bases, leaving 8 bases of the junction unmatched. The CDR3 spans 14 residues. The CDR3 nucleotides are TGTGCCAGCAGGGGGACAGGGAGTTTCGAGCCCCAGCATTTT. Its protein is CASRGTGSFEPQHF.

The chain employs TRBV5-4 and TRBJ1-1, with D unclear. Trimming left V 3 bases short and J 1 base short, with 7 bases between. This CDR3 is 13 amino acids long. Germline V gene sequence: CDR1 SGHNT, CDR2 YYREEE (reference sequence). Here the CDR3 reads CASSSIGNTEAFF. The CDR3 bases are TGTGCCAGCAGCTCTATCGGGAACACTGAAGCTTTCTTT.

The chain combines TRBV10-3 with TRBJ1-2; maybe TRBD1 (5 bases). The germline V gene encodes CDR1 ENHRY and CDR2 SYGVKD. The V gene lost 1 base and the J gene lost 1 base, with 13 bases spanning the gap. The CDR3 length is 16 residues. The CDR3 protein is CAISEYTGVLNYGYTF. The CDR3 region has the DNA TGTGCCATCAGTGAGTACACAGGCGTCCTTAACTATGGCTACACCTTC.

This chain links TRBV5-6 with TRBJ2-7; tentative D call: TRBD1 (5 bases). Trimming removed 1 base from V and 5 bases from J, with 10 bases in between. CDR1 and CDR2 (germline): SGHDT, YYEEEE. The CDR3 extends over 13 amino acids. DNA for the CDR3: TGTGCCAGCAGCTTGACAGGCGAGGACGAGCAGTACTTC. Translation gives CASSLTGEDEQYF. The full variable domain, its missing parts supplied by reference TRBV5-6 and TRBJ2-7, is DAGVTQSPTHLIKTRGQQVTLRCSPKSGHDTVSWYQQALGQGPQFIFQYYEEEERQRGNFPDRFSGHQFPNYSSELNVNALLLGDSALYLCASSLTGEDEQYFGPGTRLTVT.

The rearrangement uses TRBV7-9 and TRBJ2-5; D remains unclear. The germline V and J ends were trimmed by 3 bases and 11 bases, with 10 bases remaining between them. This CDR3 has 11 amino acids. CDR1 and CDR2 from the germline V gene are SEHNR and FQNEAQ (reference sequence). CDR3: CASSFGRIQYF. In DNA form, the CDR3 reads TGTGCCAGCAGCTTCGGTCGGATTCAGTACTTC.